Many counts were recorded for the clone carrying this T cell receptor beta chain. Antigen: not known. CDR1 is SGHVS, CDR2 FQNEAQ, per germline. This CDR3 comprises 16 residues. Trimming removed 4 bases from V and 2 bases from J, with 14 bases in between. TCRdb used MiXCR to reprocess the reads, holding one entry per CDR3 protein. The sample lists roughly 140,000 distinct CDR3 sequences; 20% to 30% were seen once. This specimen belongs to a study of T cell repertoires in cytomegalovirus infection. Study background: Matching HLA type, along with CMV infection, was indicated by public TCR beta signatures.

Study-level findings and limits: The study found HLA-C-restricted CMV-specific TCR beta clonotypes dominating the ex vivo response. Carriers of CMV plus the relevant HLA were identified by cumulative public TCR beta family frequency.

The sequencing input was PBMCs. This sequence originates from a human donor in good health (CMV status not recorded). Some clones in this sample may be carry-over from other donors' samples. This chain joins TRBV7-8 and TRBJ2-2; D is unclear. As DNA, the CDR3 is TGTGCCAGCAGCTCCATACGACCCCCAAACACCGGGGAGCTGTTTTTT. Translating it yields CASSSIRPPNTGELFF.